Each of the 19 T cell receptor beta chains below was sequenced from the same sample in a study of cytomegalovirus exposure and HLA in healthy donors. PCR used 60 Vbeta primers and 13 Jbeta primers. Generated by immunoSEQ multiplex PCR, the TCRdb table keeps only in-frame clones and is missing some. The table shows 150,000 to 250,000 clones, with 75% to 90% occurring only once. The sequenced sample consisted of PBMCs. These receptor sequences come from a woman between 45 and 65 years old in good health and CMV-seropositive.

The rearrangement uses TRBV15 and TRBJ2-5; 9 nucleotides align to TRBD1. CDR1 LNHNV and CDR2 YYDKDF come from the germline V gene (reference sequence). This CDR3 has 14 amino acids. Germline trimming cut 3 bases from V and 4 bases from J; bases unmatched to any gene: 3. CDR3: CATSRGQGGETQYF. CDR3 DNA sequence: TGTGCCACCAGCAGGGGACAGGGTGGAGAGACCCAGTACTTC.

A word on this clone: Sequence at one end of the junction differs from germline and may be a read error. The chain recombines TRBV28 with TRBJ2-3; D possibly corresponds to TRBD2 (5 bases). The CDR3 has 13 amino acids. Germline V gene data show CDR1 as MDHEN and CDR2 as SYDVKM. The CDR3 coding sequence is TGTGCCAGCACCCCCAGCCCCCCCCGCGGGCCAGATTTT. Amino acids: CASTPSPPRGPDF.

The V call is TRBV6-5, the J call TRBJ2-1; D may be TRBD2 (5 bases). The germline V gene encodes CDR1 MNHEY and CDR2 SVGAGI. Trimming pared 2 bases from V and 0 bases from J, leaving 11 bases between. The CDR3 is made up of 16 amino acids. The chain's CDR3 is CASSYGLSSSYNEQFF. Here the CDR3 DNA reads TGTGCCAGCAGTTACGGACTGTCGAGCTCCTACAATGAGCAGTTCTTC.

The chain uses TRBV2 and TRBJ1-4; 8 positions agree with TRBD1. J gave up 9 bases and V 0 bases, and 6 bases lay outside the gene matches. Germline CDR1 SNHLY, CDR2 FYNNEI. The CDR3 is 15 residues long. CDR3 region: CASSEAPDRAKKLFF. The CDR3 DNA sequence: TGTGCCAGCAGTGAAGCACCGGACAGGGCTAAAAAACTGTTTTTT.

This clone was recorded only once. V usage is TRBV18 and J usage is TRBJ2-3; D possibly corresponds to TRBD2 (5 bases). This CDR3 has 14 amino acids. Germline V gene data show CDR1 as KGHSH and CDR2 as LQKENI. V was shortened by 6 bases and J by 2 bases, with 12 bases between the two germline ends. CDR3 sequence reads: CASSPSGFTDTQYF. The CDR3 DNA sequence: TGTGCCAGCTCCCCGAGCGGATTCACAGATACGCAGTATTTT.

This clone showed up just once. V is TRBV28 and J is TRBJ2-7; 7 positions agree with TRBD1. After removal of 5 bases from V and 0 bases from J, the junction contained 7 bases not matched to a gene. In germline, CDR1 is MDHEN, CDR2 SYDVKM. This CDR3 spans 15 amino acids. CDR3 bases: TGTGCCAGCAGTCCCCCGGGACAGAGCTCCTACGAGCAGTACTTC. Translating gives CASSPPGQSSYEQYF.

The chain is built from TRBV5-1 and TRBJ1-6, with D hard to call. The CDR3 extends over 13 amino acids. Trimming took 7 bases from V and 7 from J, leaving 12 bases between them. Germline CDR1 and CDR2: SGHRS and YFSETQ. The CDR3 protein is CASRRHPNSPLHF. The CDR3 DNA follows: TGCGCCAGCCGCCGACACCCGAATTCACCCCTCCACTTT.

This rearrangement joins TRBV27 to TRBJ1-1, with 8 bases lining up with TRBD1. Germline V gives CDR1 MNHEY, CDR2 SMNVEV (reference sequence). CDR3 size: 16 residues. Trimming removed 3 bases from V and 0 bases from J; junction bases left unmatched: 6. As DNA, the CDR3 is TGTGCCAGCAGTTTGGGGACAGGTACAATGAACACTGAAGCTTTCTTT. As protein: CASSLGTGTMNTEAFF.

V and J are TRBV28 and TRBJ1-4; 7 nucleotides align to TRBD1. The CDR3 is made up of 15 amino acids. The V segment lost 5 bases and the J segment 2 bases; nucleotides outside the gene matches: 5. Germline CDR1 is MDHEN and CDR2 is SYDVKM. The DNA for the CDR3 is TGTGCCAGCAGTCCCAACAGGGGTACTAATGAAAAACTGTTTTTT. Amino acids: CASSPNRGTNEKLFF. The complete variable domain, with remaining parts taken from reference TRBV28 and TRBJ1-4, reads DVKVTQSSRYLVKRTGEKVFLECVQDMDHENMFWYRQDPGLGLRLIYFSYDVKMKEKGDIPEGYSVSREKKERFSLILESASTNQTSMYLCASSPNRGTNEKLFFGSGTQLSVL.

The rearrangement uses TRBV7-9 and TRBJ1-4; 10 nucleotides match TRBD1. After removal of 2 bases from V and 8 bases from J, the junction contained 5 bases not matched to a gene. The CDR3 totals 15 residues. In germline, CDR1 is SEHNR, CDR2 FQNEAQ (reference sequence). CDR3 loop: CASSLMTGGREKLFF. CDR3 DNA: TGTGCCAGCAGCTTAATGACAGGGGGCCGGGAAAAACTGTTTTTT.

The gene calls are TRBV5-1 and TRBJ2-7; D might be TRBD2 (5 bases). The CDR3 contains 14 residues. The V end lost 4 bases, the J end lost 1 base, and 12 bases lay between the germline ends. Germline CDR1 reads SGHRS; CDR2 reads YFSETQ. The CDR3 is CASSPGLLSYEQYF. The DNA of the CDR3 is TGCGCCAGCAGCCCAGGACTGTTGTCCTACGAGCAGTACTTC.

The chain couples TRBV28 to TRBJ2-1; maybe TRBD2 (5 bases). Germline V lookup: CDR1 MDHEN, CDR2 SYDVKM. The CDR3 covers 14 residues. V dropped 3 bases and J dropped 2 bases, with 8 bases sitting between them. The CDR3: CASSFAAAYNEQFF. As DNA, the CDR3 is TGTGCCAGCAGTTTTGCAGCGGCCTACAATGAGCAGTTCTTC.

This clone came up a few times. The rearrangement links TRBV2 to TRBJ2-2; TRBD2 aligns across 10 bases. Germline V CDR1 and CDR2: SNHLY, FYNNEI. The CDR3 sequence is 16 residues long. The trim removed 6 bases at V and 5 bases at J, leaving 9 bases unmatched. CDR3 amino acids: CASRTPLAGMTGELFF. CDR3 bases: TGTGCCAGCAGGACCCCACTAGCGGGGATGACCGGGGAGCTGTTTTTT.

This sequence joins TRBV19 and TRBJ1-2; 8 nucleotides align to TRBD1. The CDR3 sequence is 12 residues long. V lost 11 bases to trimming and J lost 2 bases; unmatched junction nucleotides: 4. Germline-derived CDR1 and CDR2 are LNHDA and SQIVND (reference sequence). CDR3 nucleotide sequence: TGTGCCGGGTGGACAGGGAACTATGGCTACACCTTC. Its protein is CAGWTGNYGYTF. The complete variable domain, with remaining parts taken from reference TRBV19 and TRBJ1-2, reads DGGITQSPKYLFRKEGQNVTLSCEQNLNHDAMYWYRQDPGQGLRLIYYSQIVNDFQKGDIAEGYSVSREKKESFPLTVTSAQKNPTAFYLCAGWTGNYGYTFGSGTRLTVV.

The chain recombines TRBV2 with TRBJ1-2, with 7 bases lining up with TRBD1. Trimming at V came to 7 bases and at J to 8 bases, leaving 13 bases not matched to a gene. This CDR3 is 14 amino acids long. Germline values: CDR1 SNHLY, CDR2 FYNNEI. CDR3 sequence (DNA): TGTGCCAGCACCTATGACAGGGCCGCTGGGGGCTACACCTTC. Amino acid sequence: CASTYDRAAGGYTF.

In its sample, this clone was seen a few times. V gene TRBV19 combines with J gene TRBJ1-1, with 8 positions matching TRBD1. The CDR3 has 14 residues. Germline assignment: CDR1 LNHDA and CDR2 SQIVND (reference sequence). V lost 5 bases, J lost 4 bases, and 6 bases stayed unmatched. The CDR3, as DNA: TGTGCCAGTAGTGTCGCAGGGGGCCGCACTGAAGCTTTCTTT. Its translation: CASSVAGGRTEAFF.

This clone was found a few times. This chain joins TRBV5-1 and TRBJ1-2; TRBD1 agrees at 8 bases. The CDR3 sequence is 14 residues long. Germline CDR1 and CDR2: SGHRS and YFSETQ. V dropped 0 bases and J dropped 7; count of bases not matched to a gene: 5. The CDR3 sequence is CASSLGTGIPGYTF. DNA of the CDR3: TGCGCCAGCAGCTTGGGGACAGGGATCCCTGGCTACACCTTC.

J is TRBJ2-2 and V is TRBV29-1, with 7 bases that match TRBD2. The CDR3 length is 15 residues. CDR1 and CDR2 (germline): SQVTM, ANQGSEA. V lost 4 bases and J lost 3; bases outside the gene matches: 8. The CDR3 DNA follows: TGCAGCGTTGCAGGTAGCGGGCGTTACACCGGGGAGCTGTTTTTT. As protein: CSVAGSGRYTGELFF.

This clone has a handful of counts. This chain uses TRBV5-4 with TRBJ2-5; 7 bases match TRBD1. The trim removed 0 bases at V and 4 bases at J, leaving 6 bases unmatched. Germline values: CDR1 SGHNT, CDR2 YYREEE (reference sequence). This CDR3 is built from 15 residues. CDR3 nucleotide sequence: TGTGCCAGCAGCTTGGCCAGTGAGGGGGCAGAGACCCAGTACTTC. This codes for CASSLASEGAETQYF.